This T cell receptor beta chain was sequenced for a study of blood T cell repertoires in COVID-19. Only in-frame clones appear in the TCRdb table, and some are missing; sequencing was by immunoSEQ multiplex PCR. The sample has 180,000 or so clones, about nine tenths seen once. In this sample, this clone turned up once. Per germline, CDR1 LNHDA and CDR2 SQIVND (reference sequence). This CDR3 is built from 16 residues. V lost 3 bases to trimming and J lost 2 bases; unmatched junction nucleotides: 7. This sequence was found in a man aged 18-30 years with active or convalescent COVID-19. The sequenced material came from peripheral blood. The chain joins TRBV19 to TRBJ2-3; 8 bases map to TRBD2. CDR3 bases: TGTGCCAGTAGTATTGGACTAGCCGTAACCACAGATACGCAGTATTTT. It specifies CASSIGLAVTTDTQYF. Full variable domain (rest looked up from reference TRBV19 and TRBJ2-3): DGGITQSPKYLFRKEGQNVTLSCEQNLNHDAMYWYRQDPGQGLRLIYYSQIVNDFQKGDIAEGYSVSREKKESFPLTVTSAQKNPTAFYLCASSIGLAVTTDTQYFGPGTRLTVL.